This paragraph covers one TCR beta chain sequence. Its matching antigen is unknown. The CDR3 runs to 15 residues. V lost 5 bases and J lost 4, with 17 bases in between. Per the germline V gene, CDR1 is MNHEY and CDR2 is SMNVEV (reference sequence). This sample was taken from a study of CD8 T cells in Susac syndrome. Whole-study findings and limits: The study's TCR sequencing and HLA analysis drew on a certain number of individuals. That number was acknowledged as relatively small.

A quantity of about 0.5 to 1 ug RNA underwent reverse transcription using random hexamers. The amplification used immunoSEQ multiplex PCR on TCR beta CDR3; it spanned 54 Vbeta and 13 Jbeta. TCRdb used MiXCR to reprocess the immunoSEQ multiplex PCR reads, holding one entry per CDR3 protein. The table records 110,000 to 150,000 distinct CDR3 sequences, around 95% of them present only once. CD8+ and CD4+ blood T cells underwent TCR beta sequencing. This TCR derives from a human donor with Susac syndrome. The chain uses TRBV27 and TRBJ1-2; D remains ambiguous. Sequenced: CD4+ T cells from PBMCs. CDR3 amino acids: CASSPYYPDLYGYTF. The CDR3 bases are TGTGCCAGCAGTCCGTACTACCCGGACCTCTATGGCTACACCTTC.